The entry below describes one TCR beta chain. Its recognized antigen is unknown. No base quality values were provided; no much bigger clone lies one nucleotide off. The treatment or condition label corresponds to: some 20 received Ad26.COV2.S at low or high dose, single or two shots; roughly five received placebo; per-sample allocation not given. For vaccine and placebo recipients, repertoires were sequenced using samples collected on day 63 after the first injection. Between 29 July and 7 August 2020, Cohort 1b enrolled about two dozen adults aged 18-55 years at one site in Boston, USA. Ad26.COV2.S was a replication-incompetent adenovirus type 26 vector expressing a prefusion-stabilized SARS-CoV-2 spike protein from the original Wuhan strain. The entry originates in a study of Ad26.COV2.S vaccination and SARS-CoV-2 variants (dated by TCRdb to the early 2020s). Background on the whole study: Vaccine-arm donors were drawn from COV1001, a multicentre, randomized, double-blind, placebo-controlled phase I-IIa trial of Ad26.COV2.S in healthy adults. The TCR-sequenced set comprised approximately 32 samples: some 19 Ad26.COV2.S vaccine recipients, 5 placebo recipients and 8 SARS-CoV-2 convalescent individuals. Ad26.COV2.S was administered intramuscularly at a dose of 5x10^10 or 1x10^11 viral particles, either as one shot or as two shots given 56 days apart. Trial participants were randomized into five groups of five: low-dose or high-dose Ad26.COV2.S given once or twice, or placebo on both occasions. Blinding of investigators to trial group allocation was maintained during experiments and outcome assessment. Sequencing of the TCRbeta repertoire served to evaluate the specificity and breadth of SARS-CoV-2-reactive T cell receptors following Ad26.COV2.S vaccination. Broader findings and caveats from the paper: After vaccination, spike-specific CD8+ and CD4+ T cell responses were reported to show substantial breadth. Comparable non-spike TCR breadth was observed between vaccine and placebo recipients, consistent with only spike being contained in the vaccine. Ad26.COV2.S recipients had higher spike-specific TCR breadth than placebo recipients (P = 0.0014). The authors noted that the TCR breadth and depth analyses may have underestimated total T cell responses. The study was not powered to compare responses between vaccine doses or regimens.

After removal of 7 bases from V and 5 bases from J, the junction retains 8 bases not matched to a gene. The CDR3, cysteine through phenylalanine, is 14 amino acids long. The entry retains the CDR3 DNA only, 42 bases that are in frame from base 1. Based on the germline V gene, the CDR1 and CDR2 sequences are MDHEN and SYDVKM. The immunoSEQ Assay was used to sequence TCRbeta CDR3 regions. After extraction, genomic DNA underwent amplification by bias-controlled multiplex PCR, followed by high-throughput sequencing. The study's processing was this. To quantify the absolute abundance of every unique TCRbeta CDR3 region, sequences were collapsed and filtered. T cell fraction was estimated by normalizing TCRbeta template counts to usable DNA, which was measured by amplifying reference genes present in all nucleated cells. Repertoire TCRs were annotated as SARS-CoV-2-specific when V gene, CDR3 amino acid sequence and J gene were exactly matched to a known reactive TCR set. The reference SARS-CoV-2 TCR set came from MIRA and was filtered for enrichment in COVID-19-positive ImmuneCODE repertoires, removing public or cross-reactive TCRs. Based on the MIRA antigens, annotated TCRs were further analysed at the level of specific ORF or position within ORF. Depth was the summed frequency of annotated unique rearrangements, while breadth was defined as annotated unique rearrangements over total unique productive rearrangements. Two-sided Wilcoxon rank-sum tests were applied when comparing TCR breadth between groups. TCRdb took over this immuneACCESS table, retaining in-frame rearrangements with V and J assigned. Such tables are incomplete; in checked studies, under half of the missing clones stem from an unresolved V gene, and the remainder is unexplained. V and J calls and clone size are those listed in that table; D and trimming were worked out from the DNA. This sample is represented by approximately 410,000 clones; around nine tenths of them were singletons. The ten biggest clones cover around 3.6% of the sample.

The chain joins TRBV28 to TRBJ1-2; 9 bases in the junction line up with TRBD1. Here the sequenced sample was peripheral blood, taken in a trial of Ad26.COV2.S vaccine versus placebo. The clonotype comes from a person aged 18-65 years who received the Ad26.COV2.S COVID-19 vaccine or a placebo. The CDR3 sequence is CASNSGTGWYGYTF. The DNA sequence follows: TGTGCCAGCAACTCCGGGACAGGGTGGTATGGCTACACCTTC.